This entry lists 15 T cell receptor beta chains sequenced from one sample in a study of PD-1 blockade in classical Hodgkin lymphoma. The protocol was immunoSEQ multiplex PCR, while the TCRdb copy is restricted to in-frame clones and leaves out a portion. The profile shows nearly 20,000 clones, around four fifths of them singletons. As for time point: cycle 4 day 1 (C4D1), after five to seven weeks of nivolumab. Each and every patient relapsed after autologous stem cell transplantation, and patients got differing brentuximab vedotin exposure. Negative magnetic selection isolated CD4+ T cells from thawed PBMCs. Sequencing used CD4+ T cells from blood, obtained before the fourth cycle of nivolumab. These receptors were obtained from a human donor with classical Hodgkin lymphoma.

This sequence joins TRBV29-1 and TRBJ2-7; D perhaps matches TRBD1 (7 bases). Trimming removed 7 bases at V and 8 bases at J, with 18 bases between. The CDR3 runs to 12 residues. From germline, CDR1 is SQVTM and CDR2 ANQGSEA. In DNA form, the CDR3 reads TGCAGCGGGGGCCCGGCAGGGGGGAAGCAGTACTTC. Amino acid sequence: CSGGPAGGKQYF.

V is TRBV19 and J is TRBJ2-7; TRBD2 agrees at 7 bases. This CDR3 region has 13 residues. J was trimmed by 5 bases and V by 4 bases; bases with no gene match: 5. Germline lookup yields CDR1 LNHDA and CDR2 SQIVND (reference sequence). The CDR3 reads CASSSGRRDEQYF. Here the CDR3 DNA reads TGTGCCAGTAGTAGCGGGAGAAGGGACGAGCAGTACTTC. Filled out from reference TRBV19 and TRBJ2-7, the complete variable domain reads DGGITQSPKYLFRKEGQNVTLSCEQNLNHDAMYWYRQDPGQGLRLIYYSQIVNDFQKGDIAEGYSVSREKKESFPLTVTSAQKNPTAFYLCASSSGRRDEQYFGPGTRLTVT.

This clone was observed a few times. The chain combines TRBV2 with TRBJ1-5, with TRBD1 as a possible D gene (6 bases). Trimming shortened V by 6 bases and J by 3 bases, and 15 bases separated the two germline ends. Germline CDR1 and CDR2: SNHLY and FYNNEI. There are 15 residues in the CDR3. Here the CDR3 DNA reads TGTGCCAGCAGGGAAACGGGACAATTCAATCAGCCCCAGCATTTT. Translation gives CASRETGQFNQPQHF.

The chain carries TRBV6-1 and TRBJ2-2, with unresolved D. Germline loops: CDR1 MNHNS, CDR2 SASEGT. The CDR3 loop spans 16 amino acids. The ends were cut back, 4 bases at V and 2 bases at J, with 14 bases in the middle. The CDR3 here is CASSGIGTTNTGELFF. For the CDR3, the DNA is TGTGCCAGCAGTGGAATTGGTACAACCAACACCGGGGAGCTGTTTTTT.

CDR3 in DNA: TGTGCCAGCAGCTTAGTTGGCTGGAATCAGTCCTACAATGAGCAGTTCTTC. Protein product: CASSLVGWNQSYNEQFF. The rearrangement joins TRBV7-2 to TRBJ2-1; D gene unclear. The CDR3 length is 17 residues. Per the germline V gene, CDR1 is SGHTA and CDR2 is FQGNSA. The germline V and J ends were trimmed by 1 base and 1 base, with 14 bases remaining between them.

For this clone: In the same sample, other DNA sequences code for this CDR3. V gene TRBV5-4 combines with J gene TRBJ2-3; D gene unclear. The germline CDR1 and CDR2 sequences are SGHNT and YYREEE (reference sequence). CDR3 length: 12 amino acids. V lost 0 bases, J lost 4 bases, and 3 bases lay in between. The CDR3: CASSLAADTQYF. CDR3 bases: TGTGCCAGCAGCTTGGCAGCAGATACGCAGTATTTT.

This clone was detected once. The CDR3 reads CASRSYMNTEAFF. As DNA, the CDR3 is TGTGCCAGCAGGTCTTATATGAACACTGAAGCTTTCTTT. The chain links TRBV25-1 to TRBJ1-1; D is undetermined. The V and J ends lost 6 bases and 0 bases respectively, with 8 bases between them. Germline values: CDR1 MGHDK, CDR2 SYGVNS. The CDR3 length is 13 residues.

The J gene is TRBJ1-5, the V gene TRBV28; 7 nucleotides line up with TRBD1. The V segment lost 5 bases and the J segment 0 bases; nucleotides outside the gene matches: 4. The CDR3 contains 15 residues. Per germline, CDR1 MDHEN and CDR2 SYDVKM. The CDR3 loop is CASSRTGYSNQPQHF. The CDR3 DNA is TGTGCCAGCAGTCGGACAGGATATAGCAATCAGCCCCAGCATTTT. Combining the CDR3 with reference TRBV28 and TRBJ1-5 gives the whole variable domain DVKVTQSSRYLVKRTGEKVFLECVQDMDHENMFWYRQDPGLGLRLIYFSYDVKMKEKGDIPEGYSVSREKKERFSLILESASTNQTSMYLCASSRTGYSNQPQHFGDGTRLSIL.

V is TRBV21-1 and J is TRBJ2-7. TRBV21-1 is a recognized pseudogene. This CDR3 comprises 14 residues. In DNA, the CDR3 is TGTGCCAGCAGCAAAGGGGGGTCTTTCTACGAGCAGTACTTC. This encodes CASSKGGSFYEQYF.

The table lists this clone with a count of one. The rearrangement links TRBV19 to TRBJ1-1; TRBD1 aligns across 8 bases. The CDR3 loop spans 13 amino acids. V trimming: 5 bases; J trimming: 1 base; junction bases outside the gene matches: 0. CDR1 is LNHDA and CDR2 is SQIVND in the germline V gene (reference sequence). This CDR3 is CASSDRGNTEAFF. DNA of the CDR3: TGTGCCAGTAGTGACAGGGGGAACACTGAAGCTTTCTTT.

J is TRBJ2-7 and V is TRBV29-1; 9 bases map to TRBD2. The CDR3 has 14 amino acids. With 4 bases clipped from V and 7 bases from J, the junction kept 11 bases outside the gene matches. Germline V gene sequence: CDR1 SQVTM, CDR2 ANQGSEA. The CDR3 region is CSVGPGLAVGEQYF. The CDR3 DNA reads TGCAGCGTTGGACCGGGACTAGCCGTGGGTGAGCAGTACTTC.

This clone has a handful of counts. This sequence joins TRBV10-3 and TRBJ1-1; TRBD1 might be the D (5 bases). Germline CDR1 is ENHRY and CDR2 is SYGVKD. V lost 7 bases and J 0 bases, leaving 9 bases between the germline ends. The CDR3 is 13 residues long. As DNA, the CDR3 is TGTGCCATCACCGGGACGCTGAACACTGAAGCTTTCTTT. It specifies CAITGTLNTEAFF.

The chain combines TRBV7-6 with TRBJ2-1, with 9 bases aligning to TRBD2. CDR3 length: 12 amino acids. The J segment lost 10 bases and the V segment lost 5 bases, leaving 3 bases of the junction unmatched. CDR1 and CDR2 from the germline V gene are SGHVS and FNYEAQ. CDR3 protein: CASSVTSGEQFF. CDR3 DNA: TGTGCCAGCAGCGTAACTAGCGGGGAGCAGTTCTTC. Full variable domain (remainder filled in from reference TRBV7-6 and TRBJ2-1): GAGVSQSPRYKVTKRGQDVALRCDPISGHVSLYWYRQALGQGPEFLTYFNYEAQQDKSGLPNDRFSAERPEGSISTLTIQRTEQRDSAMYRCASSVTSGEQFFGPGTRLTVL.

This clone was recorded a few times. V and J are TRBV5-1 and TRBJ1-4; the D is unclear. The length of the CDR3 is 12 residues. V was clipped by 5 bases and J by 8 bases, with 10 bases between them. Germline-derived CDR1 and CDR2 are SGHRS and YFSETQ. CDR3 bases: TGCGCCAGCAGAGATCCTGCGGAAAAACTGTTTTTT. Translated, it gives CASRDPAEKLFF. Looking up the rest from reference TRBV5-1 and TRBJ1-4 gives the full variable domain: KAGVTQTPRYLIKTRGQQVTLSCSPISGHRSVSWYQQTPGQGLQFLFEYFSETQRNKGNFPGRFSGRQFSNSRSEMNVSTLELGDSALYLCASRDPAEKLFFGSGTQLSVL.

The chain joins TRBV5-1 to TRBJ1-1; 7 bases are a match to TRBD1. Germline trimming cut 5 bases from V and 5 bases from J; bases unmatched to any gene: 6. Germline-derived CDR1 and CDR2 are SGHRS and YFSETQ. The CDR3 extends over 13 amino acids. The CDR3 DNA reads as TGCGCCAGCAGGGAAGACAGGGCTACTGAAGCTTTCTTT. The encoded protein is CASREDRATEAFF.